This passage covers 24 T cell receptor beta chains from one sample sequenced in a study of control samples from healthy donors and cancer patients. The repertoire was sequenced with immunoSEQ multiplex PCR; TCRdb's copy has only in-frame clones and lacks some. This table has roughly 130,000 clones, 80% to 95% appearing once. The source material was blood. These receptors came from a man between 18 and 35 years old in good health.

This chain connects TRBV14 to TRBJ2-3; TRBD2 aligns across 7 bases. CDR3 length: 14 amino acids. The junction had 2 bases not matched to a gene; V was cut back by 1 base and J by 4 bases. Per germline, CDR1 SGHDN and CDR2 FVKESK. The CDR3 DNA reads TGTGCCAGCAGCCAAGCAGGGAGGGCAGATACGCAGTATTTT. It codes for CASSQAGRADTQYF.

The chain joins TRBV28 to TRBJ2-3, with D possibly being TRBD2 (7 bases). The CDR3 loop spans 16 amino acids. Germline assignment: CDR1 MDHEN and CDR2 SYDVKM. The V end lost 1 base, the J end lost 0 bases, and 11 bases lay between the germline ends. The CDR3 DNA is TGTGCCAGCAGTTTATCGGGGGGCCATAGCACAGATACGCAGTATTTT. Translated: CASSLSGGHSTDTQYF.

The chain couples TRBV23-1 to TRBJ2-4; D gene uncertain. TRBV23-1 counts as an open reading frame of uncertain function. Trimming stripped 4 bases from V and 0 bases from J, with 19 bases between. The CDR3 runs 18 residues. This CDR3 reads CASSLFEEQALAKNIQYF. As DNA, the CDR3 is TGCGCCAGCAGTCTTTTTGAGGAGCAGGCTCTAGCCAAAAACATTCAGTACTTC.

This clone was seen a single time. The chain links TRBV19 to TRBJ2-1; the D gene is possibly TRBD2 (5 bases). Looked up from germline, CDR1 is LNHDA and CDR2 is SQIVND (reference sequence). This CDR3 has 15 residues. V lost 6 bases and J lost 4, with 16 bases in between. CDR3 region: CASRVTSGGYNEQFF. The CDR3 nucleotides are TGTGCCAGTAGAGTCACCAGCGGCGGATACAATGAGCAGTTCTTC.

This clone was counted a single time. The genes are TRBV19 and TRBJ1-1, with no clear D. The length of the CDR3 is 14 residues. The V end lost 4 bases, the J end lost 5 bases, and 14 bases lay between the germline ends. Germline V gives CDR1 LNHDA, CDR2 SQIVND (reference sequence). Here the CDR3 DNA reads TGTGCCAGTAGTAATAGCGGAGGTAGGACTGAAGCTTTCTTT. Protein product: CASSNSGGRTEAFF.

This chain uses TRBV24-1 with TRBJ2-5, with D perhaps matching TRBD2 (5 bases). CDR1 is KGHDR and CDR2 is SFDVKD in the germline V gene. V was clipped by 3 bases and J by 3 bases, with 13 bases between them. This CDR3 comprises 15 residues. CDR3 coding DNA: TGTGCCACCAGTGATCCCGGACTCGGGAAAGAGACCCAGTACTTC. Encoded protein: CATSDPGLGKETQYF.

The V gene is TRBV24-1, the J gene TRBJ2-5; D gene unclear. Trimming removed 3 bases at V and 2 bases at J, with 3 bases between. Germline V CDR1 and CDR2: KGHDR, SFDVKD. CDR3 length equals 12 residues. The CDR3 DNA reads TGTGCCACCAGTGATACGCAAGAGACCCAGTACTTC. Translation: CATSDTQETQYF.

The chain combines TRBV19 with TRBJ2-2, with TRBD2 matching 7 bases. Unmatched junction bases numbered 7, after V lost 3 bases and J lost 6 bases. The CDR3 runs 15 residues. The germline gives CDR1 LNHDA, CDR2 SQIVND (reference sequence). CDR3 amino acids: CASSIAGDPPGELFF. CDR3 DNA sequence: TGTGCCAGTAGTATTGCGGGGGACCCTCCCGGGGAGCTGTTTTTT.

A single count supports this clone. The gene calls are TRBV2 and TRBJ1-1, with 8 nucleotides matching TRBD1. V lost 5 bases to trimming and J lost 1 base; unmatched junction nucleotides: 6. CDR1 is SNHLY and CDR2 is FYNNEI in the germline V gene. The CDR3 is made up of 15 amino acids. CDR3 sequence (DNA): TGTGCCAGCAGTCTTTTACAGGGGGGGAACACTGAAGCTTTCTTT. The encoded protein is CASSLLQGGNTEAFF.

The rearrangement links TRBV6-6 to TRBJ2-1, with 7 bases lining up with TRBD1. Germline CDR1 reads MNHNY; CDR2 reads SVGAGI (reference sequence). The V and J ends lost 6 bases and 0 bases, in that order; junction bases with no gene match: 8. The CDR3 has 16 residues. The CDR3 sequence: CASSLNRGSSYNEQFF. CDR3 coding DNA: TGTGCCAGCAGCCTGAACAGGGGAAGCTCCTACAATGAGCAGTTCTTC.

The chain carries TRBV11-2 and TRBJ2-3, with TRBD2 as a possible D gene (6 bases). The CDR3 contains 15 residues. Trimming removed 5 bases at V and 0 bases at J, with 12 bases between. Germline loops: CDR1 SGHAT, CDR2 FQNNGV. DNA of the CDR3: TGTGCCAGCAGCCCCAGCGGGCAGAGCACAGATACGCAGTATTTT. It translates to CASSPSGQSTDTQYF.

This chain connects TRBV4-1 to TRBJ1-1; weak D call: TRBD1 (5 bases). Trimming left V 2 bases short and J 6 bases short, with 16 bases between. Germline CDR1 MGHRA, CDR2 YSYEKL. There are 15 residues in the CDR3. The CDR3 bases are TGCGCCAGCAGCCAAAGTCCAGGGAGGTGGGCTGAAGCTTTCTTT. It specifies CASSQSPGRWAEAFF.

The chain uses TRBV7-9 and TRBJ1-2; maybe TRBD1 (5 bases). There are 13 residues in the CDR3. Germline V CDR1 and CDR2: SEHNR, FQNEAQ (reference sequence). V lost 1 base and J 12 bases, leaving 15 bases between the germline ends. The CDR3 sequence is CASSLVARDGDTF. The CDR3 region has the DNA TGTGCCAGCAGCTTAGTTGCGAGGGACGGTGACACCTTC. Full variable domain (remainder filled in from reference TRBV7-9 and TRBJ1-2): DTGVSQNPRHKITKRGQNVTFRCDPISEHNRLYWYRQTLGQGPEFLTYFQNEAQLEKSRLLSDRFSAERPKGSFSTLEIQRTEQGDSAMYLCASSLVARDGDTFGSGTRLTVV.

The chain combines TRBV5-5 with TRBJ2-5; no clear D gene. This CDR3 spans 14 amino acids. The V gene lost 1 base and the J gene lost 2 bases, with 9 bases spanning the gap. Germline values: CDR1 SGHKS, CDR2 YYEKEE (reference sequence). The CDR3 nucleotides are TGTGCCAGCAGCTTGTGGTCGGCTCAAGAGACCCAGTACTTC. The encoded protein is CASSLWSAQETQYF.

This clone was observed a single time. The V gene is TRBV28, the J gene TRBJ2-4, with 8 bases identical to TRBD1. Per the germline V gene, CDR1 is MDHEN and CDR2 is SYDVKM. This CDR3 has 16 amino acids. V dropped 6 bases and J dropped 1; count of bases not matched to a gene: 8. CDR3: CASRRNRGRAKNIQYF. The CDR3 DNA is TGTGCCAGCAGACGGAACAGGGGGAGGGCCAAAAACATTCAGTACTTC.

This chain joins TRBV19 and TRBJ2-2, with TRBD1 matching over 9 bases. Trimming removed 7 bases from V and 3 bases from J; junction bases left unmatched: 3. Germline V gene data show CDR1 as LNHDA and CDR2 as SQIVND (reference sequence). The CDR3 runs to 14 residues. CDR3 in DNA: TGTGCCAGTATTGACAGGGGGGACACCGGGGAGCTGTTTTTT. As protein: CASIDRGDTGELFF.

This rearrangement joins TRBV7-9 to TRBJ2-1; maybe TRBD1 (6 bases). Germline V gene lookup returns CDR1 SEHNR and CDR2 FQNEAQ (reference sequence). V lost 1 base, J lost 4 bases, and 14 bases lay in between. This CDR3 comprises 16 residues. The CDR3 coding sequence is TGTGCCAGCAGCTTAGATGGGGGCACCCAGTACAATGAGCAGTTCTTC. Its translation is CASSLDGGTQYNEQFF.

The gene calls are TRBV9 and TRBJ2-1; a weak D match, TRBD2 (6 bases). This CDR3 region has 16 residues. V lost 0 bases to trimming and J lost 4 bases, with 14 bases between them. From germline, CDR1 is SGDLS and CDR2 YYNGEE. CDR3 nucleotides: TGTGCCAGCAGCGTAGCGGCTAGCGTCTTATACAATGAGCAGTTCTTC. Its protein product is CASSVAASVLYNEQFF.

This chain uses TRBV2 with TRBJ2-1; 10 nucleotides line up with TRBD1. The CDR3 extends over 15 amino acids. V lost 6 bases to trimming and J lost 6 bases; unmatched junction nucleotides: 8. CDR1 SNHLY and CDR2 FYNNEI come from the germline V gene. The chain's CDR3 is CASRQDRGRINEQFF. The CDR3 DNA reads TGTGCCAGCAGGCAAGACAGGGGGCGCATCAATGAGCAGTTCTTC.

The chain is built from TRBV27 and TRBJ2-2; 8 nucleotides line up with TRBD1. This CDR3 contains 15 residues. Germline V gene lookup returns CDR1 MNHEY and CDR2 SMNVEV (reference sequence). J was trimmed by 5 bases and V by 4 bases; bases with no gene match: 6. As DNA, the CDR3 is TGTGCCAGCAGTTCCCGACAGGGGAGAACCGGGGAGCTGTTTTTT. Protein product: CASSSRQGRTGELFF.

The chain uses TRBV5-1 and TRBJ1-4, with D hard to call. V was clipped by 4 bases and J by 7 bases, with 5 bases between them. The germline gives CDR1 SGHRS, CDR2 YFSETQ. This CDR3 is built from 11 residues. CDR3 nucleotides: TGCGCCAGCAGCCCCGGTGAAAAACTGTTTTTT. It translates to CASSPGEKLFF.

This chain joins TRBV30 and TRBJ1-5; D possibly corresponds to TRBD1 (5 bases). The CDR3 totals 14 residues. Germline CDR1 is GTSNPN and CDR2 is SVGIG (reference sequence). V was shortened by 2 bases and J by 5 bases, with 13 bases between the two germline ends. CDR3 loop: CAWSTSGLHQPQHF. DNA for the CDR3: TGTGCCTGGAGTACCTCAGGGTTGCATCAGCCCCAGCATTTT.

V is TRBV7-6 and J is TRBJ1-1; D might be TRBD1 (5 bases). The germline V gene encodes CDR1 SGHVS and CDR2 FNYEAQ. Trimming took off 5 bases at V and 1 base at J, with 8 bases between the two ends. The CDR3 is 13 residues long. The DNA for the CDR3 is TGTGCCAGCAGCGCTGACAGGAACACTGAAGCTTTCTTT. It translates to CASSADRNTEAFF.

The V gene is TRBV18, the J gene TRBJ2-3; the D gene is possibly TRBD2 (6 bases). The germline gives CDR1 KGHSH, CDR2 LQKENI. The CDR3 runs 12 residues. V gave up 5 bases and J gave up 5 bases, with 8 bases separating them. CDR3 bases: TGTGCCAGCTCAACTAGCCAAGATACGCAGTATTTT. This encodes CASSTSQDTQYF.